The entry that follows covers one T cell receptor (beta chain) sequence. These data belong to a study of T cell changes during pregnancy in multiple sclerosis. Generated by immunoSEQ multiplex PCR, the TCRdb table keeps only in-frame clones and is missing some. The data show 47,000 or so clones, nearly 95% seen once. There are 13 residues in the CDR3. The ends were cut back, 2 bases at V and 3 bases at J, with 8 bases in the middle. The germline V gene encodes CDR1 SGDLS and CDR2 YYNGEE. V usage is TRBV9 and J usage is TRBJ2-5, with D possibly matching TRBD2 (5 bases). Specimen: CD4+ T cells from peripheral blood mononuclear cells, collected in the first trimester of pregnancy. The clonotype comes from a female donor with multiple sclerosis, enrolled in a pregnancy study. The DNA of the CDR3 is TGTGCCAGCAGCGTGGACTTCAAAGAGACCCAGTACTTC. This sequence encodes CASSVDFKETQYF.